The rows below give T cell receptor beta chains drawn from one sample of a study of blood T cells in healthy people across ages. MiXCR, applied by TCRdb to the 5' RACE reads, yields one record per CDR3 protein. The table has 1.5 million to 2 million distinct CDR3 sequences, about 30% seen once. Sample: blood. The source of these receptors is a woman under 40 in good health. Each CDR3 is given with its conserved first and last residue. A D gene is named only where the DNA matches it firmly. The size field is filled for only some rows; it gives once, few, many or a size class.

d_gene	v_gene	j_gene	abundance	CDR3nt	CDR3aa
-	TRBV6-1	TRBJ1-2	-	TGTGCCAGCAGTGAAAACCGACGGCGGCCCTATGGCTACACCTTC	CASSENRRRPYGYTF
-	TRBV20-1	TRBJ2-7	few	TGCAGTACGATACCAGGAGCCGACCTTTACGAGCAGTACTTC	CSTIPGADLYEQYF
-	TRBV18	TRBJ2-5	-	TGTGCCAGCTCACCCGGGACACCTCAGACCCAGTACTTC	CASSPGTPQTQYF
-	TRBV9	TRBJ1-4	many	TGTGCCAGCTCCTCTGGGTGGGGAACTAATGAAAAACTGTTTTTT	CASSSGWGTNEKLFF
TRBD1	TRBV4-3	TRBJ1-6	few	TGCGCCAGCAGCCAAGATGGGGACAGAAGAAATTCACCCCTCCACTTT	CASSQDGDRRNSPLHF
-	TRBV29-1	TRBJ1-1	few	TGCAGCGTTAGTTACACTGAAGCTTTCTTT	CSVSYTEAFF
-	TRBV2	TRBJ1-5	few	TGTGCCAGCAGTGAAGACTCTCAAGCCCTCCCCCAGCATTTT	CASSEDSQALPQHF
-	TRBV6-2/TRBV6-3	TRBJ2-1	-	TGTGCCAGCGGACCACCGGGGGCCCAGGGGAATGAGCAGTTCTTC	CASGPPGAQGNEQFF
-	TRBV5-5	TRBJ1-2	-	TGTGCCAGCAGCTTGTCGGACGGGTACTACACCTTC	CASSLSDGYYTF
-	TRBV9	TRBJ2-1	-	TGTGCCAGCAGCCCCCGGTTTGGGGGCAATGAGCAGTTCTTC	CASSPRFGGNEQFF
TRBD1	TRBV12-3/TRBV12-4	TRBJ2-1	few	TGTGCCAGCAGTTCCCGGACAGGGGGACTATCGTTCTTC	CASSSRTGGLSFF
TRBD1	TRBV29-1	TRBJ1-4	few	TGCAGCGTTGAAGACCCGGCAGGGACCGGGACAGGGGGCGAAAAACTGTTTTTT	CSVEDPAGTGTGGEKLFF
-	TRBV28	TRBJ1-2	many	TGTGCCAGCAGTACCAGACGGGGTGCCAACTATGGCTACACCTTC	CASSTRRGANYGYTF
-	TRBV20-1	TRBJ1-1	once	TGCAGTGCTAGAGTGGGAGGGGTCCAGGGAAGGGCTGAAGCTTTCTTT	CSARVGGVQGRAEAFF
TRBD2	TRBV27	TRBJ2-7	few	TGTGCCAGCAGTCCTAATTTCGGGAGTAGCGGGAGCTACGAGCAGTACTTC	CASSPNFGSSGSYEQYF
-	TRBV30	TRBJ1-5	-	TGTGCCTGGGCCGAATGGGGGGGCAATCAGCCCCAGCATTTT	CAWAEWGGNQPQHF
-	TRBV20-1	TRBJ2-1	-	TGCAGTGCCCCCGCGGGGTGGGACAATGAGCAGTTCTTC	CSAPAGWDNEQFF
TRBD2	TRBV3-1	TRBJ2-3	-	TGTGCCAGCAGTTCCGGACTAGCGGGGGGCTTATCTAGCACAGATACGCAGTATTTT	CASSSGLAGGLSSTDTQYF
-	TRBV4-3	TRBJ2-7	-	TGCGCCAGCAGCCCTGAGACCAGTGGCTACTACGAGCAGTACTTC	CASSPETSGYYEQYF
-	TRBV28	TRBJ1-2	many	TGTGCCAGCAGTTTAGCACTGGGATTGGCTAACTATGGCTACACCTTC	CASSLALGLANYGYTF
TRBD2	TRBV10-3	TRBJ2-1	many	TGTGCCATCCAGGCGGGAGGCCACAATGAGCAGTTCTTC	CAIQAGGHNEQFF
TRBD2	TRBV6-5	TRBJ2-1	-	TGTGCCAGCAGTCGGGGGGTCGCCGGTGATGAGCAGTTCTTC	CASSRGVAGDEQFF
TRBD1	TRBV5-6	TRBJ1-1	-	TGTGCCAGCAGCTTCCTGAAGCCTCTGACAGGGGGGGTTGAAGCTTTCTTT	CASSFLKPLTGGVEAFF
TRBD1	TRBV14	TRBJ1-2	-	TGTGCCAGCAGCCCTGGGAGGGGGCCCTATGGCTACACCTTC	CASSPGRGPYGYTF
TRBD1	TRBV7-8	TRBJ2-7	few	TGTGCCAGCAATCCCCGCTTGACAGGGGACCACGAGCAGTACTTC	CASNPRLTGDHEQYF
-	TRBV20-1	TRBJ2-7	many	TGCAGTGCTAAGTTACAGGGAAGCTCCTACGAGCAGTACTTC	CSAKLQGSSYEQYF
TRBD2	TRBV12-3/TRBV12-4	TRBJ2-1	-	TGTGCCAGCACCTCAGGGCTAGCGGTCTACAATGGGCAGTTCTTC	CASTSGLAVYNGQFF
TRBD2	TRBV6-6	TRBJ2-1	once	TGTGCCAGCAGTTTAGGTGGACTAGCGGGAGCCCCCCAGTTCTTC	CASSLGGLAGAPQFF
TRBD1	TRBV28	TRBJ1-1	-	TGTGCCAGCAGCGCCGGGACAGGGTACACTGAAGCTTTCTTT	CASSAGTGYTEAFF
TRBD2	TRBV5-1	TRBJ2-1	few	TGCGCCAGCAGCTTGGGACCCTCAAGCGGGAGGGCGAGGGAGCAGTTCTTC	CASSLGPSSGRAREQFF
-	TRBV6-6	TRBJ1-2	few	TGTGCCAGCAGTTACTCCGGGACGGGACCTTATGGCTACACCTTC	CASSYSGTGPYGYTF
-	TRBV6-1	TRBJ2-3	-	TGTGCCAGCAGTCATCAAACAGGGAATGTCGATACGCAGTATTTT	CASSHQTGNVDTQYF
-	TRBV5-5	TRBJ2-7	-	TGTGCCAGCAGCCTATCCTTGGTCGAGCAGTACTTC	CASSLSLVEQYF
-	TRBV20-1	TRBJ2-1	-	TGCAGTGCTAGAGATCAGGTTGAGCAGTTCTTC	CSARDQVEQFF
TRBD1	TRBV12-3/TRBV12-4	TRBJ1-4	few	TGTGCCAGCAGTATACAGACAGGGGGCTATGAAAAACTGTTTTTT	CASSIQTGGYEKLFF
-	TRBV29-1	TRBJ2-2	-	TGCAGCGTTACCACAGGGAGAACCGGGGAGCTGTTTTTT	CSVTTGRTGELFF
-	TRBV6-5	TRBJ1-5	few	TGTGCCAGCAGCCGTGGACAGTTCGCTCAGCCCCAGCATTTT	CASSRGQFAQPQHF
-	TRBV20-1	TRBJ1-1	-	TGCAGTGCTATCAAGAACACTGAAGCTTTCTTT	CSAIKNTEAFF
-	TRBV20-1	TRBJ2-4	once	TGCAGTGCTATTGACCCCAGTAAAGAGCAGTACTTC	CSAIDPSKEQYF
-	TRBV29-1	TRBJ2-5	few	TGCAGCGTTGCTAAGTACGGGGCGGGAGAGACCCAGTACTTC	CSVAKYGAGETQYF
TRBD2	TRBV15	TRBJ2-7	many	TGTGCCACCAGCAGAGGGGGGGTATCCGGGACTAGCGGGAGAGTTTACGAGCAGTACTTC	CATSRGGVSGTSGRVYEQYF
TRBD2	TRBV6-1	TRBJ2-3	-	TGTGCCAGCAGTGGAGCGGGGGTTAGCACAGATACGCAGTATTTT	CASSGAGVSTDTQYF
-	TRBV6-5	TRBJ2-6	once	TGTGCCAGCAGACGGAACGATAACTCTGGGGCCAACGTCCGGACTTTC	CASRRNDNSGANVRTF
TRBD1	TRBV5-1	TRBJ2-7	many	TGCGCCAGCAGCTTACAGGGGGCAGCCTACGAGCAGTACTTC	CASSLQGAAYEQYF
-	TRBV5-1	TRBJ2-2	-	TGCGCCAGCTTCCTTGGTTCGGGCACCGGGGAGCTGTTTTTT	CASFLGSGTGELFF
TRBD2	TRBV12-3/TRBV12-4	TRBJ2-3	-	TGTGCCAGCACCTCAAATAGCGGGGGGGGACCTAGCACAGATACGCAGTATTTT	CASTSNSGGGPSTDTQYF
-	TRBV7-2	TRBJ2-7	few	TGTGCCAGCAGCTCAGCCGGGACGGACGCCTACGAGCAGTACTTC	CASSSAGTDAYEQYF
TRBD2	TRBV12-3/TRBV12-4	TRBJ2-1	-	TGTGCCAGCAGTTTAGCGCTAAATCCGGGGGGGCAATACAATGAGCAGTTCTTC	CASSLALNPGGQYNEQFF
-	TRBV29-1	TRBJ2-6	many	TGCAGCGTTGGAGGGGCCCTCTCTGGGGCCAACGTCCTGACTTTC	CSVGGALSGANVLTF
-	TRBV12-3/TRBV12-4	TRBJ2-1	-	TGTGCCAGCAGTTTGCTTTCAACTAGTAATGAGCAGTTCTTC	CASSLLSTSNEQFF
-	TRBV2	TRBJ2-3	-	TGTGCCAGGGACAGAGGCACAGATACGCAGTATTTT	CARDRGTDTQYF
TRBD1	TRBV5-1	TRBJ1-2	few	TGCGCCAGCAGCTCCATCGACCAGGGGGGTTATGGCTACACCTTC	CASSSIDQGGYGYTF
-	TRBV28	TRBJ1-3	-	TGTGCCAGCAGTTTCTACGGGGGGCAGAGGGACACCATATATTTT	CASSFYGGQRDTIYF
-	TRBV5-4	TRBJ2-7	-	TGTGCCAGCAGCTCAACCCGGCTAGCGAGCGAGCAGTACTTC	CASSSTRLASEQYF
-	TRBV28	TRBJ1-2	few	TGTGCCAGCAGTTCAGGGGATACCTATGGCTACACCTTC	CASSSGDTYGYTF
-	TRBV7-9	TRBJ2-3	-	TGTGCCAGCAGCTTAGACCACTTCACAGATACGCAGTATTTT	CASSLDHFTDTQYF
-	TRBV4-1	TRBJ2-3	few	TGCGCCAGCAGCCCGGACAGCACCACAGATACGCAGTATTTT	CASSPDSTTDTQYF
-	TRBV6-2/TRBV6-3	TRBJ1-5	few	TGTGCCAGCAGTTACTTCCCCGTGCCAGCAGTTACTCGAAAGGACAGAGGCAATCAGCCCCAGCATTTT	CASSYFPVPAVTRKDRGNQPQHF